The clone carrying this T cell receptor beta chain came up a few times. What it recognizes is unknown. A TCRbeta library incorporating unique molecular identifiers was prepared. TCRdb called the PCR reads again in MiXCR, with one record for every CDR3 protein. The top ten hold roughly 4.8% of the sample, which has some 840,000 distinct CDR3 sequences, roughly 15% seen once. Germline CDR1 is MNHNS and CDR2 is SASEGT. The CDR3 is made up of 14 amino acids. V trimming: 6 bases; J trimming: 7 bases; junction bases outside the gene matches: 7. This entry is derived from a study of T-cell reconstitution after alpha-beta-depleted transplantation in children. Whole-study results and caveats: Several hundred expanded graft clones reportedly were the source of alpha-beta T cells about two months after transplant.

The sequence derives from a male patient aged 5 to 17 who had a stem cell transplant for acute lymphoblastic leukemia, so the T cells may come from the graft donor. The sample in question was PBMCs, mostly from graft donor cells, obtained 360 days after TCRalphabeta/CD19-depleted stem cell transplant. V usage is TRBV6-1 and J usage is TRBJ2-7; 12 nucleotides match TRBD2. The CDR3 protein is CASSSLAGGREQYF. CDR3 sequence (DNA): TGTGCCAGCAGCTCACTAGCGGGAGGCAGGGAGCAGTACTTC.